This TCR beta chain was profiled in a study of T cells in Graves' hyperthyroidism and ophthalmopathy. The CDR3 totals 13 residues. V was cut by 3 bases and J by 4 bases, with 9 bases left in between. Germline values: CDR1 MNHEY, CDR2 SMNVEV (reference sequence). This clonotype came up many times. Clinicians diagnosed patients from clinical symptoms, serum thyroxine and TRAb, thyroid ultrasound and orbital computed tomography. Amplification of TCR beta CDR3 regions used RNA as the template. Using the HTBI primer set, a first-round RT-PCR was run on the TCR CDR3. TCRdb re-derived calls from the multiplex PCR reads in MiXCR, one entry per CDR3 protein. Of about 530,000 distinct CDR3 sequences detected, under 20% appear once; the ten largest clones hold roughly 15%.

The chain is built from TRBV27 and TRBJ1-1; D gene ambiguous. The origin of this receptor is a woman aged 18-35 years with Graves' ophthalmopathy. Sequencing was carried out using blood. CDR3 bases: TGTGCCAGCAGTTTGGAGGGTACCACTGAAGCTTTCTTT. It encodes CASSLEGTTEAFF.